This TCR beta chain was sequenced during a study of blood T cell repertoires in COVID-19. Study information: The United States, Italy and Spain provided the acute and convalescent COVID-19 samples. T cells, B-cell-depleted T cells, or PBMCs supplied cDNA or gDNA.

Original processing methods: By means of reference gene primer amplification, nucleated cell counts were estimated. Data came from immunoSEQ multiplex PCR; TCRdb stores just in-frame clones and leaves some out. The D gene and trimming were derived from the DNA, and the V and J assignments and clone size from that table. This sample has about 200,000 clones, with 70% to 90% found just once. The sample consisted of peripheral blood. This TCR derives from a man aged 55-75 years with acute or convalescent COVID-19.

The CDR3 loop reads CASSFEGLAGGRQETQYF. The CDR3, as DNA: TGTGCCAGCAGCTTCGAGGGACTAGCGGGGGGCCGGCAAGAGACCCAGTACTTC. The V and J genes are TRBV7-2 and TRBJ2-5; 15 bases map to TRBD2. V was pared by 3 bases and J by 2 bases, with 7 bases of the junction left unmatched. The length of the CDR3 is 18 residues. Germline V lookup: CDR1 SGHTA, CDR2 FQGNSA.